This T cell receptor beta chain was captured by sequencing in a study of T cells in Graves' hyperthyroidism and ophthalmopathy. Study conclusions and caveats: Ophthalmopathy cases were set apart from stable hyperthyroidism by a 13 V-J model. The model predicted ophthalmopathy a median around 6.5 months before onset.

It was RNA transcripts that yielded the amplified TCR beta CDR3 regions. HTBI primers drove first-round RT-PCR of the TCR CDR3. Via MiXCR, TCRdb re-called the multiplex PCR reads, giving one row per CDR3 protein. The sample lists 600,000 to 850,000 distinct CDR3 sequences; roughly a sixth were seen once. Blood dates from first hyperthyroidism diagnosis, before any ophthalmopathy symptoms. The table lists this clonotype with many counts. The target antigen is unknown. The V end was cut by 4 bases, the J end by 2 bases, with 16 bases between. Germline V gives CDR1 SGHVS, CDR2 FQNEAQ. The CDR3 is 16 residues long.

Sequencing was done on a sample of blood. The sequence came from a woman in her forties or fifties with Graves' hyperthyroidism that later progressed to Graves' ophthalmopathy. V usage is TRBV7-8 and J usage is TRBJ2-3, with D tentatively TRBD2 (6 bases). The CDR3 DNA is TGTGCCAGCAGCTCGTCCGGGGGACCGACCACAGATACGCAGTATTTT. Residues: CASSSSGGPTTDTQYF.